The 12 T cell receptor beta chains in this list originate from one sample, sequenced in a study of response to subunit inactivated influenza vaccine. TCRdb re-derived calls from the RT-PCR reads in MiXCR, one entry per CDR3 protein. The sample comprises roughly 760,000 distinct CDR3 sequences, around 20% of which are singletons, and approximately 10% rests with the top ten. The starting material was PBMCs from blood, obtained less than 6 days after vaccination. These receptors were collected from a man in his fifties or sixties who received an inactivated influenza vaccine.

The chain combines TRBV5-1 with TRBJ1-1; 7 bases agree with TRBD1. The CDR3 is 14 residues long. With 6 bases clipped from V and 4 bases from J, the junction kept 9 bases outside the gene matches. CDR1 and CDR2 (germline): SGHRS, YFSETQ. In nucleotides, the CDR3 is TGCGCCAGCACCCAAGGGGGCAGGGTCACTGAAGCTTTCTTT. This codes for CASTQGGRVTEAFF.

This clonotype was counted a few times. The chain combines TRBV4-2 with TRBJ2-3; 7 bases agree with TRBD2. Per the germline V gene, CDR1 is LGHNA and CDR2 is YNFKEQ. V trimming: 0 bases; J trimming: 2 bases; junction bases outside the gene matches: 5. This CDR3 comprises 16 residues. The CDR3 region has the DNA TGTGCCAGCAGCCAAGATTTCGCGGGGGACACAGATACGCAGTATTTT. Amino acids: CASSQDFAGDTDTQYF.

The chain uses TRBV10-1 and TRBJ2-2, with 9 bases matching TRBD2. V lost 5 bases and J lost 3; bases outside the gene matches: 4. This CDR3 has 15 residues. Germline V gene lookup returns CDR1 WNHNN and CDR2 SYGVQD (reference sequence). As DNA, the CDR3 is TGCGCCAGCAGTAGGAGCGGGGGGTACACCGGGGAGCTGTTTTTT. It is translated as CASSRSGGYTGELFF.

This clonotype showed up just a few times. The rearrangement joins TRBV12-3 or TRBV12-4 to TRBJ2-5; 9 bases align to TRBD1. J gave up 2 bases and V 2 bases, and 6 bases lay outside the gene matches. The CDR3 is 16 amino acids. The CDR3 DNA is TGTGCCAGCAGTTTACTAGGGACAGGGCGTCAAGAGACCCAGTACTTC. Its translation is CASSLLGTGRQETQYF.

The gene calls are TRBV20-1 and TRBJ1-6, with TRBD1 identical over 7 bases. Germline-derived CDR1 and CDR2 are DFQATT and SNEGSKA (reference sequence). V lost 5 bases to trimming and J lost 14 bases; unmatched junction nucleotides: 12. The CDR3 consists of 13 residues. CDR3 bases: TGCAGTGCTCCTGACAGGGTGGATTACTCCCTCCACTTT. This codes for CSAPDRVDYSLHF.

This clonotype came up many times. The V call is TRBV10-3, the J call TRBJ2-1; TRBD2 matches 9 bases. From germline, CDR1 is ENHRY and CDR2 SYGVKD. The CDR3 consists of 19 residues. J was trimmed by 0 bases and V by 4 bases; bases with no gene match: 13. CDR3 sequence: CAISGRSSGGPSSYNEQFF. The CDR3 DNA reads TGTGCCATCAGTGGGAGAAGTAGCGGGGGACCAAGCTCCTACAATGAGCAGTTCTTC.

This clonotype was picked up a small number of times. The V and J genes are TRBV20-1 and TRBJ2-7; 11 bases agree with TRBD2. Germline CDR1 DFQATT, CDR2 SNEGSKA (reference sequence). This CDR3 is 17 amino acids long. The V and J ends lost 3 bases and 1 base, in that order; junction bases with no gene match: 11. The CDR3 DNA follows: TGCAGTGCTAGTAGCACTAGCGGGAGTTTAATATCCTACGAGCAGTACTTC. Its translation is CSASSTSGSLISYEQYF.

In this sample, this clonotype turned up a few times. The V and J genes are TRBV6-1 and TRBJ2-7; 9 bases line up with TRBD1. CDR3 length equals 14 residues. Trimming removed 10 bases from V and 3 bases from J; junction bases left unmatched: 10. Germline CDR1 MNHNS, CDR2 SASEGT. This CDR3 is CATKAGTGIYEQYF. CDR3 sequence (DNA): TGTGCCACCAAGGCCGGGACAGGGATCTACGAGCAGTACTTC.

The rearrangement joins TRBV7-2 to TRBJ2-4; no reliable D call. Germline-derived CDR1 and CDR2 are SGHTA and FQGNSA. This CDR3 is 14 amino acids long. Deletions cut 1 base from V and 0 bases from J, with 4 bases between. The CDR3 spells CASSLVGAKNIQYF. The CDR3 nucleotides are TGTGCCAGCAGCTTAGTAGGAGCCAAAAACATTCAGTACTTC.

This clonotype was observed at least ten times. The V gene is TRBV20-1, the J gene TRBJ2-1; possible D gene TRBD2, 5 bases. The V end lost 7 bases, the J end lost 7 bases, and 11 bases lay between the germline ends. This CDR3 is 11 amino acids long. Per the germline V gene, CDR1 is DFQATT and CDR2 is SNEGSKA (reference sequence). The CDR3 nucleotides are TGCAGTGTGACGGGCGGGAATGAGCAGTTCTTC. Its translation: CSVTGGNEQFF.

The chain joins TRBV7-2 to TRBJ2-5; TRBD2 is a possible D gene (5 bases). V lost 5 bases and J lost 5, with 15 bases in between. From germline, CDR1 is SGHTA and CDR2 FQGNSA. The CDR3 length is 14 residues. The CDR3 region is CASSARTRSETQYF. CDR3 nucleotide sequence: TGTGCCAGCAGCGCGCGCACTAGGTCGGAGACCCAGTACTTC.

This clonotype appeared many times. This chain uses TRBV7-9 with TRBJ2-2; D may be TRBD2 (5 bases). V was trimmed by 2 bases and J by 3 bases, leaving 10 bases between them. Germline V CDR1 and CDR2: SEHNR, FQNEAQ (reference sequence). The CDR3 is 15 residues long. The DNA of the CDR3 is TGTGCCAGCAGCTTACGGGGAGTGCACACCGGGGAGCTGTTTTTT. Amino acid sequence: CASSLRGVHTGELFF. The complete variable domain, with remaining parts taken from reference TRBV7-9 and TRBJ2-2, reads DTGVSQNPRHKITKRGQNVTFRCDPISEHNRLYWYRQTLGQGPEFLTYFQNEAQLEKSRLLSDRFSAERPKGSFSTLEIQRTEQGDSAMYLCASSLRGVHTGELFFGEGSRLTVL.